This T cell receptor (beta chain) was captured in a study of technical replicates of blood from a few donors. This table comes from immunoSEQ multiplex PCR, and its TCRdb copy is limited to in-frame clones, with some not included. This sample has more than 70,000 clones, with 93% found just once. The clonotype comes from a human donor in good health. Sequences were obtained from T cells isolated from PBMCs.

DNA of the CDR3: TGTGCCAGCAGCTCGAAGACTAGCGGGAGGGCGGATGAGCAGTTCTTC. Protein product: CASSSKTSGRADEQFF. The V and J genes are TRBV5-4 and TRBJ2-1; 14 bases map to TRBD2. The CDR3 has 16 residues. With 3 bases clipped from V and 8 bases from J, the junction kept 7 bases outside the gene matches. Germline V CDR1 and CDR2: SGHNT, YYREEE (reference sequence).